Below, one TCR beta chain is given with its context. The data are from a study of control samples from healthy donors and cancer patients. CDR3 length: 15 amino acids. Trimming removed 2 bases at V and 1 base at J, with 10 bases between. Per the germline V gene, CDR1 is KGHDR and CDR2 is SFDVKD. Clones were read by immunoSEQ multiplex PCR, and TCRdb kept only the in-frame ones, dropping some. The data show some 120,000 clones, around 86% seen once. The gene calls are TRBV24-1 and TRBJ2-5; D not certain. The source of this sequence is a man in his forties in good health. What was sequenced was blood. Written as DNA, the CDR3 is TGTGCCACCAGTGATTCGACGACCCTCCAAGAGACCCAGTACTTC. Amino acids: CATSDSTTLQETQYF.